This TCR beta chain was found in a study of a mutant IDH1 vaccine in newly diagnosed glioma. Across the study: Most had both radiotherapy and temozolomide beforehand; others had only one. The study's findings and limits: Changes to the top peripheral T cell clonotypes appeared unrelated to pseudoprogression.

The time point here: baseline, week 1 (first vaccination visit). The treatment: pre-vaccination baseline after standard-of-care therapy. Donor diagnoses consisted of new WHO grade 3 or 4 IDH1-mutant, ATRX-lost astrocytomas. Note on this clone: Its target is not known.

Libraries were prepared by immunoSEQ multiplex PCR; TCRdb keeps only in-frame clonotypes and omits some of them. This sample has about 36,000 clones, with around nine tenths found just once. The CDR3 length is 12 residues. Germline CDR1 is MDHEN and CDR2 is SYDVKM. V was pared by 4 bases and J by 10 bases, with 6 bases of the junction left unmatched. The sample here was PBMCs, taken from a glioma patient treated with radiotherapy, temozolomide or both. V gene TRBV28 combines with J gene TRBJ1-1, with 7 nucleotides matching TRBD1. The receptor was derived from a man younger than 35 with glioma. CDR3: CASSYLRGRAFF. DNA of the CDR3: TGTGCCAGCAGTTACCTGAGGGGGCGAGCTTTCTTT.